These 9 T cell receptor beta chains were sequenced from one sample in a study of neurological immune-mediated disorders. MiXCR, applied by TCRdb to the 5' RACE reads, yields one record per CDR3 protein. The data hold 35,000 to 45,000 distinct CDR3 sequences, with roughly an eighth observed a single time. The sample was PBMCs. The receptors stem from a woman in her fifties or sixties with HTLV-1-associated myelopathy (HAM/TSP).

This clonotype was recorded many times. The chain is built from TRBV9 and TRBJ1-5; no definite D call. The germline CDR1 and CDR2 sequences are SGDLS and YYNGEE. The CDR3 has 13 residues. With 0 bases removed from V and 3 bases from J, the gap between germline ends came to 4 bases. This chain's CDR3 is CASSVVPNQPQHF. In DNA form, the CDR3 reads TGTGCCAGCAGCGTAGTACCCAATCAGCCCCAGCATTTT.

This clonotype has ten or more counts. J is TRBJ2-3 and V is TRBV7-2; TRBD2 aligns across 16 bases. This CDR3 is 17 amino acids long. V lost 5 bases to trimming and J lost 5 bases; unmatched junction nucleotides: 7. Germline CDR1 reads SGHTA; CDR2 reads FQGNSA. The CDR3 DNA is TGTGCCAGCAGCCTTGGGACTAGCGGGGGGGCCATAGATACGCAGTATTTT. Translation gives CASSLGTSGGAIDTQYF.

This clonotype has ten or more counts. V is TRBV5-1 and J is TRBJ1-4, with 10 bases that match TRBD1. V shed 0 bases and J 6 bases; nucleotides not matched to a gene: 2. The CDR3 covers 15 residues. CDR1 and CDR2 from the germline V gene are SGHRS and YFSETQ. The DNA of the CDR3 is TGCGCCAGCAGCTTGGGGGACAGGGGTGATGAAAAACTGTTTTTT. It is translated as CASSLGDRGDEKLFF.

In its sample, this clonotype was seen many times. The chain is built from TRBV24-1 and TRBJ2-6; unclear D gene. The CDR3 totals 15 residues. Trimming pared 3 bases from V and 0 bases from J, leaving 5 bases between. From germline, CDR1 is KGHDR and CDR2 SFDVKD. In DNA form, the CDR3 reads TGTGCCACCAGTGATGCCAGCTCTGGGGCCAACGTCCTGACTTTC. Its translation is CATSDASSGANVLTF.

This clonotype was found many times. The chain uses TRBV7-2 and TRBJ2-7; D remains ambiguous. The CDR3 runs 11 residues. The V end lost 2 bases, the J end lost 5 bases, and 4 bases lay between the germline ends. CDR1 and CDR2 from the germline V gene are SGHTA and FQGNSA. CDR3 residues: CASSLYDEQYF. CDR3 DNA: TGTGCCAGCAGCTTATACGACGAGCAGTACTTC.

Ten or more counts support this clonotype. V usage is TRBV5-6 and J usage is TRBJ1-1; possibly TRBD1 for D (5 bases). CDR3 length: 15 amino acids. With 2 bases removed from V and 2 bases from J, the gap between germline ends came to 13 bases. Germline values: CDR1 SGHDT, CDR2 YYEEEE. Here the CDR3 DNA reads TGTGCCAGCAGCTTTCCAGGGAAAGGAAACACTGAAGCTTTCTTT. Amino acids: CASSFPGKGNTEAFF.

Ten or more counts support this clonotype. The junction departs from germline at one end; a sequencing error may be responsible. The gene calls are TRBV20-1 and TRBJ2-7, with 10 bases fitting TRBD2. Germline CDR1 is DFQATT and CDR2 is SNEGSKA (reference sequence). The CDR3 totals 15 residues. Here the CDR3 DNA reads TGCAGGGCTAGGCCGGGACTAGCGAGCTCCTACGAGCAGTACTTC. This encodes CRARPGLASSYEQYF.

As regards this clonotype: The limits of the CDR3 on the DNA are not certain, so only TCRdb's listed CDR3 is given. The CDR3 protein is CASTIRVGFGTPLRF. J is TRBJ1-6 and V is TRBV7-2. Both ends counted, the CDR3 spans 15 residues. Per the germline V gene, CDR1 is SGHTA and CDR2 is FQGNSA.

This clonotype appeared many times. The genes are TRBV5-1 and TRBJ1-1; D is unresolved. The CDR3 runs to 13 residues. Germline loops: CDR1 SGHRS, CDR2 YFSETQ. V was clipped by 0 bases and J by 0 bases, with 3 bases between them. CDR3 amino acids: CASSLELNTEAFF. The CDR3 DNA reads as TGCGCCAGCAGCTTGGAACTGAACACTGAAGCTTTCTTT.